This record looks at one T cell receptor (beta chain) sequence and its context. The antigen is not known. TCRdb analysed the 5' RACE reads with MiXCR anew, one entry per CDR3 protein. The sample shows about 890,000 distinct CDR3 sequences, about 12% of them seen only once. Germline values: CDR1 MGHRA, CDR2 YSYEKL. V lost 3 bases to trimming and J lost 4 bases, with 24 bases between them. The CDR3 is 18 amino acids. This record belongs to a study of identical twins. Study-level findings and limits: Less excess twin sharing appeared in beta out-of-frame sequences. Cross-sectional statistical analysis, not tracking of the same donors, underpinned the conclusions. Monozygotic twins shared more out-of-frame TCR alpha than recombination models predicted.

The same specimen was also included in a second study, on yellow fever vaccine responses in identical twins.

Source material: PBMCs. The chain combines TRBV4-1 with TRBJ2-5; TRBD2 might be the D (6 bases). The sequence was collected from a woman under 30 in good health. As DNA, the CDR3 is TGCGCCAGCAGCCATCCACCCGCCGGGGGACCCCCGGGAGAGACCCAGTACTTC. Protein sequence: CASSHPPAGGPPGETQYF.